This TCR beta chain stems from a study of blood T cell repertoires in COVID-19. Background on the study: The cDNA or gDNA used as material had been derived from T cells, B-cell-depleted T cells, or PBMCs.

Participants came from fewer than 25 US areas, aged roughly 18 to 95 years. Resolution of symptoms, clearance, or two negative PCRs was present in recovered Cohort 3 donors. Using immunoSEQ multiplex PCR, the repertoire was profiled, and TCRdb retains in-frame clones only, with some absent. Of roughly 250,000 clones listed, about 85% were seen once; the top ten hold under 3.5%. The CDR3 has 14 residues. V lost 4 bases and J 8 bases, leaving 17 bases between the germline ends. Germline V gene data show CDR1 as LGHNA and CDR2 as YSLEER. The clonotype was recovered from a woman in her forties or fifties who had recovered from COVID-19. Sequenced: PBMCs or T cells enriched from blood (not recorded which). This rearrangement joins TRBV4-3 to TRBJ1-1; D unresolved. Written as DNA, the CDR3 is TGCGCCAGCAGCCGCAGCCGGGCGGGCGACGAAGCTTTCTTT. It yields the protein CASSRSRAGDEAFF.